The 20 T cell receptor beta chains presented below share a single source sample, sequenced in a study of radiotherapy plus CTLA-4 blockade in lung cancer. Sequencing was performed with immunoSEQ multiplex PCR; in TCRdb, only in-frame clones are kept and a portion is missing. The sample consists of some 70,000 clones, approximately 82% of them appearing once. The sample consisted of peripheral blood, taken from a patient treated with radiotherapy plus ipilimumab. The origin of the receptors is a human donor with non-small cell lung cancer who had a partial response to radiotherapy plus ipilimumab.

V usage is TRBV28 and J usage is TRBJ2-7, with a weak D call TRBD2 (5 bases). Germline V gene data show CDR1 as MDHEN and CDR2 as SYDVKM. CDR3 size: 17 residues. Trimming stripped 4 bases from V and 0 bases from J, with 19 bases between. CDR3 nucleotides: TGTGCCAGCAGTTCCCCCCGAGCCGGGGAATACTCCTACGAGCAGTACTTC. Amino acids: CASSSPRAGEYSYEQYF.

The V call is TRBV7-2, the J call TRBJ2-3, with D possibly being TRBD2 (5 bases). V lost 5 bases to trimming and J lost 0 bases, with 21 bases between them. The CDR3 covers 18 residues. From germline, CDR1 is SGHTA and CDR2 FQGNSA. The CDR3 is CASSRAARWAGSTDTQYF. In nucleotides, the CDR3 is TGTGCCAGCAGCCGGGCGGCCCGCTGGGCGGGTAGCACAGATACGCAGTATTTT.

The gene calls are TRBV5-1 and TRBJ1-1; weak D call: TRBD1 (6 bases). CDR3 size: 16 residues. Germline assignment: CDR1 SGHRS and CDR2 YFSETQ. Trimming took off 2 bases at V and 0 bases at J, with 14 bases between the two ends. The CDR3 DNA is TGCGCCAGCAGCTTTACACAGGGAGCCCTGAACACTGAAGCTTTCTTT. It specifies CASSFTQGALNTEAFF.

This chain's CDR3 is CASSQEAGNEKLFF. CDR3 DNA sequence: TGCGCCAGCAGCCAAGAGGCCGGGAATGAAAAACTGTTTTTT. The chain recombines TRBV4-1 with TRBJ1-4, with no clear D. Per the germline V gene, CDR1 is MGHRA and CDR2 is YSYEKL. The CDR3 is made up of 14 amino acids. Between the trimmed V and J ends, which lost 0 bases and 5 bases, there was a span of 7 bases.

In DNA form, the CDR3 reads TGTGCCAGTAGGGCCGCGGGGGGCGCTAACTATGGCTACACCTTC. Its protein product is CASRAAGGANYGYTF. The gene calls are TRBV19 and TRBJ1-2; D may be TRBD1 (6 bases). Germline CDR1 and CDR2: LNHDA and SQIVND (reference sequence). V shed 6 bases and J shed 0 bases, with 14 bases lying between them. CDR3 size: 15 residues.

This clone came up once. This sequence joins TRBV28 and TRBJ1-1; TRBD1 aligns across 8 bases. The V and J ends lost 6 bases and 12 bases, in that order; junction bases with no gene match: 9. Germline-derived CDR1 and CDR2 are MDHEN and SYDVKM. The CDR3 sequence is 12 residues long. In DNA form, the CDR3 reads TGTGCCAGCAGCCGCGGACAGGGAGTGTCTTTCTTT. Its translation: CASSRGQGVSFF. The complete variable domain, with remaining parts taken from reference TRBV28 and TRBJ1-1, reads DVKVTQSSRYLVKRTGEKVFLECVQDMDHENMFWYRQDPGLGLRLIYFSYDVKMKEKGDIPEGYSVSREKKERFSLILESASTNQTSMYLCASSRGQGVSFFGQGTRLTVV.

The genes are TRBV11-2 and TRBJ2-3; D remains unclear. Germline lookup yields CDR1 SGHAT and CDR2 FQNNGV. This CDR3 has 16 amino acids. Trimming removed 2 bases from V and 0 bases from J, with 12 bases in between. The CDR3, as DNA: TGTGCCAGCAGCTTAAAGGCGGTAAGAAGCACAGATACGCAGTATTTT. It specifies CASSLKAVRSTDTQYF.

This clone was counted between two and nine times. The DNA of the CDR3 is TGTGCCAGCAAGGGACAGTCGAGCAATCAGCCCCAGCATTTT. Its protein is CASKGQSSNQPQHF. The chain couples TRBV28 to TRBJ1-5; 7 bases agree with TRBD1. This CDR3 has 14 amino acids. The J segment lost 1 base and the V segment lost 7 bases, leaving 4 bases of the junction unmatched. Germline V lookup: CDR1 MDHEN, CDR2 SYDVKM.

The rearrangement links TRBV10-2 to TRBJ2-5; 10 bases are shared with TRBD2. CDR1 and CDR2 from the germline V gene are WSHSY and SAAADI. V lost 7 bases and J lost 4; bases outside the gene matches: 3. The CDR3 has 13 amino acids. The CDR3 reads CASTPSGRETQYF. CDR3 nucleotides: TGCGCCAGCACCCCTAGCGGGAGAGAGACCCAGTACTTC.

The chain has TRBV27 and TRBJ1-3; a possible D gene is TRBD1 (5 bases). This CDR3 region has 14 residues. From germline, CDR1 is MNHEY and CDR2 SMNVEV (reference sequence). Trimming removed 5 bases at V and 5 bases at J, with 13 bases between. CDR3 in amino acids: CASSPTVGRNTIYF. CDR3 coding DNA: TGTGCCAGCAGTCCGACAGTAGGTAGAAACACCATATATTTT.

The chain uses TRBV15 and TRBJ1-1; 8 bases fit TRBD1. V was pared by 3 bases and J by 1 base, with 4 bases of the junction left unmatched. CDR1 LNHNV and CDR2 YYDKDF come from the germline V gene (reference sequence). This CDR3 has 15 amino acids. CDR3: CATSSTGGWNTEAFF. CDR3 DNA: TGTGCCACCAGCAGTACAGGGGGATGGAACACTGAAGCTTTCTTT.

The V gene is TRBV6-1, the J gene TRBJ1-2; tentatively, D is TRBD1 (5 bases). V was clipped by 3 bases and J by 8 bases, with 19 bases between them. Looked up from germline, CDR1 is MNHNS and CDR2 is SASEGT. The CDR3 has 15 residues. The CDR3 DNA reads as TGTGCCAGCAGTGATCCCAGTTCAGGAGGGGACGGCTACACCTTC. As protein: CASSDPSSGGDGYTF.

The CDR3 spells CASNTPVATF. The DNA of the CDR3 is TGTGCCAGCAATACCCCGGTTGCCACCTTC. This chain links TRBV21-1 with TRBJ1-2. TRBV21-1 is recorded as a pseudogene. The length of the CDR3 is 10 residues.

The chain recombines TRBV2 with TRBJ1-4; possibly TRBD1 for D (5 bases). The CDR3 has 14 residues. Trimming pared 4 bases from V and 3 bases from J, leaving 9 bases between. Per germline, CDR1 SNHLY and CDR2 FYNNEI. The CDR3 DNA sequence: TGTGCCAGCAGTGCGGGGGTGGCTAATGAAAAACTGTTTTTT. It yields the protein CASSAGVANEKLFF.

This clone was detected once. The chain joins TRBV5-4 to TRBJ2-5; 9 positions match TRBD1. Germline V gives CDR1 SGHNT, CDR2 YYREEE (reference sequence). CDR3 size: 14 residues. The J segment lost 1 base and the V segment lost 4 bases, leaving 2 bases of the junction unmatched. In DNA, the CDR3 is TGTGCCAGCAGCGAACAGGGGGCCCAAGAGACCCAGTACTTC. It yields the protein CASSEQGAQETQYF.

This chain connects TRBV7-8 to TRBJ2-7; the match to TRBD2 covers 9 bases. The germline CDR1 and CDR2 sequences are SGHVS and FQNEAQ. The CDR3 covers 16 residues. The junction had 12 bases not matched to a gene; V was cut back by 5 bases and J by 4 bases. CDR3 coding DNA: TGTGCCAGCAGCCGCCTAGTTAGCGGGAGTGGATACGAGCAGTACTTC. It translates to CASSRLVSGSGYEQYF.

The rearrangement joins TRBV5-5 to TRBJ1-5; D gene uncertain. There are 14 residues in the CDR3. The V gene's germline CDR1 is SGHKS and CDR2 YYEKEE (reference sequence). Trimming shortened V by 0 bases and J by 4 bases, and 8 bases separated the two germline ends. The CDR3 DNA reads as TGTGCCAGCAGCTTGGTAGGAGAGAATCAGCCCCAGCATTTT. Encoded protein: CASSLVGENQPQHF.

The chain has TRBV29-1 and TRBJ2-1; unclear D gene. Trimming pared 0 bases from V and 3 bases from J, leaving 9 bases between. Germline V gene data show CDR1 as SQVTM and CDR2 as ANQGSEA. The CDR3 runs 14 residues. CDR3 DNA: TGCAGCGTTGAAGACTACCTACTCTACAATGAGCAGTTCTTC. Translating it yields CSVEDYLLYNEQFF.

This chain uses TRBV5-1 with TRBJ1-5, with unresolved D. CDR3 length equals 13 residues. Trimming shortened V by 0 bases and J by 3 bases, and 4 bases separated the two germline ends. Per the germline V gene, CDR1 is SGHRS and CDR2 is YFSETQ. CDR3 sequence: CASSLAFNQPQHF. The CDR3 coding sequence is TGCGCCAGCAGCTTGGCCTTCAATCAGCCCCAGCATTTT. Variable domain in full (rest from reference TRBV5-1 and TRBJ1-5): KAGVTQTPRYLIKTRGQQVTLSCSPISGHRSVSWYQQTPGQGLQFLFEYFSETQRNKGNFPGRFSGRQFSNSRSEMNVSTLELGDSALYLCASSLAFNQPQHFGDGTRLSIL.

V usage is TRBV4-1 and J usage is TRBJ2-5; 8 positions match TRBD1. Trimming took 5 bases from V and 1 from J; bases not matched to a gene: 9. The CDR3 has 16 amino acids. Per germline, CDR1 MGHRA and CDR2 YSYEKL. This CDR3 is CASSASGQGSQETQYF. CDR3 DNA: TGCGCCAGCAGCGCCTCAGGACAGGGATCCCAAGAGACCCAGTACTTC.